These 7 T cell receptor beta chains share one sample of origin, sequenced in a study of human T cells and chemical hapten exposure. Each CDR3 protein is one row after TCRdb ran MiXCR on the 5' RACE reads. The profile shows about 81,000 distinct CDR3 sequences, 7.7% of them singletons. Before extraction, the whole blood was not fractionated, and total RNA was taken from it. Every receptor here comes from a male donor in good health.

This clonotype was picked up a small number of times. The chain joins TRBV18 to TRBJ2-7; TRBD1 matches 8 bases. J gave up 5 bases and V 3 bases, and 6 bases lay outside the gene matches. The CDR3 consists of 14 residues. Germline-derived CDR1 and CDR2 are KGHSH and LQKENI. CDR3 loop: CASSPDRGGNEQYF. Here the CDR3 DNA reads TGTGCCAGCTCACCCGACAGGGGTGGCAACGAGCAGTACTTC.

This clonotype came up many times. The chain uses TRBV6-2 or TRBV6-3 and TRBJ2-2; D possibly corresponds to TRBD2 (5 bases). The CDR3 consists of 13 residues. V was cut by 5 bases and J by 5 bases, with 9 bases left in between. Germline V gives CDR1 MNHEY, CDR2 SVGEGT. CDR3 residues: CASSAGETGELFF. CDR3 DNA: TGTGCCAGCAGTGCCGGGGAGACCGGGGAGCTGTTTTTT.

This clonotype has a handful of counts. This chain links TRBV10-3 with TRBJ2-7, with TRBD1 matching 8 bases. This CDR3 is built from 12 residues. Germline lookup yields CDR1 ENHRY and CDR2 SYGVKD. The junction had 3 bases not matched to a gene; V was cut back by 10 bases and J by 1 base. The DNA of the CDR3 is TGTGCCACCACAGGGGGGTCCTACGAGCAGTACTTC. Its translation is CATTGGSYEQYF.

The chain links TRBV6-5 to TRBJ1-4; D unclear. Trimming removed 0 bases at V and 0 bases at J, with 8 bases between. Germline CDR1 MNHEY, CDR2 SVGAGI. This CDR3 has 16 residues. The CDR3 DNA reads TGTGCCAGCAGTTACTCTTCAGGAGCAACTAATGAAAAACTGTTTTTT. It encodes CASSYSSGATNEKLFF.

This clonotype was seen a few times. The chain uses TRBV12-3 or TRBV12-4 and TRBJ2-2; D is perhaps TRBD1 or TRBD2 (6 bases each). The CDR3 contains 19 residues. The ends were cut back, 6 bases at V and 3 bases at J, with 26 bases in the middle. The CDR3 nucleotides read TGTGCCAGCAGACGACGAGGCAGGGGACTTATTCCGGACACCGGGGAGCTGTTTTTT. As protein: CASRRRGRGLIPDTGELFF.

This clonotype appeared many times. The gene calls are TRBV6-2 or TRBV6-3 and TRBJ1-5, with unresolved D. This CDR3 spans 11 amino acids. The germline gives CDR1 MNHEY, CDR2 SVGEGT. The ends were cut back, 9 bases at V and 3 bases at J, with 6 bases in the middle. The CDR3 reads CASGVNQPQHF. The CDR3 DNA is TGTGCCAGTGGGGTCAATCAGCCCCAGCATTTT.

The table lists this clonotype with many counts. The chain carries TRBV29-1 and TRBJ2-2; 9 nucleotides align to TRBD2. The J segment lost 5 bases and the V segment lost 6 bases, leaving 10 bases of the junction unmatched. This CDR3 contains 15 residues. The germline V gene encodes CDR1 SQVTM and CDR2 ANQGSEA. CDR3 in DNA: TGCAGCGTGCGTAGACTAGCGGTAGAAACCGGGGAGCTGTTTTTT. Its translation: CSVRRLAVETGELFF.